This entry is about one TCR beta chain. Its antigen is still unknown. The input lacks base qualities; no much larger clone sits a single base away. This entry is derived from a study of shared clonotypes between healthy human individuals (dated by TCRdb to 2020 to 2021). The study in broad terms: A few men and a couple of women, aged 18 to 49 years, made up the cohort. Per donor, three plates each were used for CD4 naive and CD4 memory, two for CD8 naive, and one for CD8 memory. To estimate repertoire size and how much clonotype sharing occurs between individuals, the study deeply sequenced the blood TCR repertoires of several healthy adults. To increase sequencing depth and limit assay-specific biases, different laboratories used diverse techniques to prepare libraries and sequence TCR repertoires. Leukapheresis yielded between about 0.9 and 9.5 billion PBMCs per donor. What the work shows at the level of the full study, not this receptor alone: Because the study included a small number of donors, the genetic and exposure-history diversity represented was limited. Only blood was sampled, and tissue TCR repertoires likely differ from those in blood. When several donors were compared, the shared fraction of clonotypes was about 5% for naive CD4, roughly 3.3% for naive CD8, 2% to 2.5% for memory CD4, and less than 0.45% for memory CD8. Clonotypes shared by all four sorted-subset donors showed higher generation probabilities than non-shared clonotypes. Pairwise subsampling indicated that sequencing depth was expected to affect the degree of clonotype sharing among donors. Larger estimated clonotype richness was generally found for naive subsets than for memory subsets. Rarefaction of sorted-subset datasets indicated incomplete sequencing despite the large sequencing depth.

The donors were healthy, HIV-negative adults with no recently reported acute infections or vaccinations. Only Caucasian adults living in Nashville, Tennessee, USA were represented among the donors. Magnetic negative selection was used to enrich CD4+ T cells, after which naive cells were positively selected on CD45RA and the negative fraction became the memory subset. After blood collection by leukapheresis, PBMCs were isolated using Ficoll-Histopaque density gradient centrifugation and then cryopreserved in the vapor phase of liquid nitrogen. Analytical flow cytometry was used to check the purity and quantity of every magnetically sorted T cell population. Each sorted fraction had its genomic DNA isolated and then quantified by UV absorbance on a Nanodrop 2000c. TCR CDR3 regions were amplified from genomic DNA by multiplex PCR using the deep immunoSEQ assay. Extracted genomic DNA from each cell subset was spread evenly across all wells of several immunoSEQ 96-well plates, with each plate serving as a replicate. For sorted subsets, about 200 ng genomic DNA, equal to 25,000 to 35,000 T cell genomes, was loaded into each replicate PCR. The purified libraries were quantified using a Qubit 3.0 fluorometer, sized with a Bioanalyzer 2100, and then quantified again using the KAPA Library Quantification kit. A separate single-read 150-cycle Illumina NextSeq 550 flow cell was used to sequence each immunoSEQ 96-well plate. As for the authors' bioinformatics: Because only junctional sequences without quality scores were contained in the immunoSEQ output, filtering matching that applied to full-length reads could not be performed. Sequences were annotated with PyIR, a Python wrapper for IgBLAST v1.9, using IMGT germline references to assign V/J genes and CDR3. Reads were removed for weak V/J assignments (E-value above 1e-6), missing CDR3, stop codons, out-of-frame junctions, or ambiguous translated residues. V3J clonotypes were defined as sequences sharing the same inferred V gene, J gene, and CDR3 amino acid sequence. To compute the percentage overlap between repertoires, the number of shared unique clonotypes was divided by the size of the smaller repertoire. Richness of each repertoire was evaluated using RTK rarefaction, the Chao1 estimator, and Recon v2.1 estimates of unobserved clonotypes. For all TCRbeta clonotypes obtained by the gDNA method from a handful of donors, generation probabilities were computed with OLGA. This is the immuneACCESS table as TCRdb keeps it, with only in-frame sequences that have V and J called. A part of the clones is gone; compared with another copy, unresolved V genes explain less than half, and the rest is unexplained. Clone size and the V and J calls come from that table; the DNA yielded D and trimming. Present in this sample are some 2 million clones, roughly 96% of which were seen just once. Jointly, the top ten make up 0.13% of the sample.

This clonotype was sampled from a man aged 18 to 30 in good health. The sample comprised naive CD4+ T cells sorted from blood. This specimen's cell subset or site label, per the study, means: CD45RA+ positively selected.

The nucleotide sequence is given as TGTGCCAGCAGTCAAGGGGGGACAACAGGGATAGAGACCCAGTACTTC. Its amino acids are CASSQGGTTGIETQYF. The chain employs TRBV28 and TRBJ2-5, with the D gene possibly TRBD1 or TRBD2, each one fitting 6 bases. Taken from the germline V gene, the CDR1 and CDR2 loops are MDHEN and SYDVKM. There are 16 amino acids in the CDR3, from cysteine to phenylalanine inclusive. Kept here is only the CDR3 DNA, which spans 48 bases and is read in frame from base 1. The V end loses 5 bases and the J end loses 4 bases, and a stretch of 20 bases separates them.